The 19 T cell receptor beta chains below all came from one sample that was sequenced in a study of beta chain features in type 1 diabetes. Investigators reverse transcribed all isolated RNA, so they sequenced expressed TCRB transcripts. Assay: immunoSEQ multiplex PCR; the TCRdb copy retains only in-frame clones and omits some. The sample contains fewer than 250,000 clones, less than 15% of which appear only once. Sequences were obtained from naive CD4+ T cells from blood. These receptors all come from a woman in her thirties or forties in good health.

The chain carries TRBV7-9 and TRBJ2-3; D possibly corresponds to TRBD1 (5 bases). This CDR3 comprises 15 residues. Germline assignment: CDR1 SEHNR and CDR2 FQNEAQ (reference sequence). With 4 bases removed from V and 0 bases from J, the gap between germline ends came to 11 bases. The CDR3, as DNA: TGTGCCAGCAGCTACCGACAGACTAGCACAGATACGCAGTATTTT. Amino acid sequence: CASSYRQTSTDTQYF.

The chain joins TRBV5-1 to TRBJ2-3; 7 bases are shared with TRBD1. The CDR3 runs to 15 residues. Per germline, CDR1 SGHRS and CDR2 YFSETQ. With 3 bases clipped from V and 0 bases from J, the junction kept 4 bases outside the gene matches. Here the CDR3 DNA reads TGCGCCAGCAGCTCGACAGGGTTAAGCACAGATACGCAGTATTTT. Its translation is CASSSTGLSTDTQYF. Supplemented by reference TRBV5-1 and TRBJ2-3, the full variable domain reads KAGVTQTPRYLIKTRGQQVTLSCSPISGHRSVSWYQQTPGQGLQFLFEYFSETQRNKGNFPGRFSGRQFSNSRSEMNVSTLELGDSALYLCASSSTGLSTDTQYFGPGTRLTVL.

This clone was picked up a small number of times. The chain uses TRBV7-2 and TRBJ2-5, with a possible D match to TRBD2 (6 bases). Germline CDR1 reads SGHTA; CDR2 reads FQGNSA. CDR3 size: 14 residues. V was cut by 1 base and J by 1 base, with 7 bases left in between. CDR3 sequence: CASSLGGVQETQYF. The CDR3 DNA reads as TGTGCCAGCAGCTTAGGGGGGGTCCAAGAGACCCAGTACTTC.

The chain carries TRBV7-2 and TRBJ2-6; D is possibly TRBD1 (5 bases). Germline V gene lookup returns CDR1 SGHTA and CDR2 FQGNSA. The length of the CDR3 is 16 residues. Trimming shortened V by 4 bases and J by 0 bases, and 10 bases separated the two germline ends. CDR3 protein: CASSSRQYSGANVLTF. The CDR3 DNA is TGTGCCAGCAGCTCCAGACAGTACTCTGGGGCCAACGTCCTGACTTTC.

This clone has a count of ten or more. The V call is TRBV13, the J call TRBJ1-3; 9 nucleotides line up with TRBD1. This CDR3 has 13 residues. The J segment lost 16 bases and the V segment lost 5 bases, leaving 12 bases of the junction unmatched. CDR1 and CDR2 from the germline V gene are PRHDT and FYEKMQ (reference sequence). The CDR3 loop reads CASSINSGTGMYF. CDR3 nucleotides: TGTGCCAGCAGCATAAATTCCGGGACAGGGATGTATTTT.

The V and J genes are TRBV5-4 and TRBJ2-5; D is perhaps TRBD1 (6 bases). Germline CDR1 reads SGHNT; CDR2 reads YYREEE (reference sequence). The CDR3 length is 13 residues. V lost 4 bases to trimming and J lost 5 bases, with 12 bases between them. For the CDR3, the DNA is TGTGCCAGCAGCAAAACAGGGCCCGAGACCCAGTACTTC. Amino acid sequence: CASSKTGPETQYF.

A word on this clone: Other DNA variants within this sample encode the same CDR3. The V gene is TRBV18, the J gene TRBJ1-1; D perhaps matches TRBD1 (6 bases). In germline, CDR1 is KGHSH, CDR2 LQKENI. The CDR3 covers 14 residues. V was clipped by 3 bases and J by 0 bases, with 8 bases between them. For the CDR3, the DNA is TGTGCCAGCTCACCTGACAGGTTGAACACTGAAGCTTTCTTT. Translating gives CASSPDRLNTEAFF.

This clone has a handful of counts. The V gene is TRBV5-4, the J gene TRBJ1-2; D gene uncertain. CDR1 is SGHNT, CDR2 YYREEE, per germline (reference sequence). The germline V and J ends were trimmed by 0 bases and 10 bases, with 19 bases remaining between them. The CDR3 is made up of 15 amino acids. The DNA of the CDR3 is TGTGCCAGCAGCTTGGAACCCCGAGGGCTGGCAACCTACACCTTC. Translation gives CASSLEPRGLATYTF.

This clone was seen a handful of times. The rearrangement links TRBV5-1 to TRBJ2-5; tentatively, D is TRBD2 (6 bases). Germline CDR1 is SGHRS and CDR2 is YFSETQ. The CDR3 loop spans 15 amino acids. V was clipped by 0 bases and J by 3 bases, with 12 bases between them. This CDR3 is CASSLGGLEEETQYF. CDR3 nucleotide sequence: TGCGCCAGCAGCTTGGGGGGACTCGAAGAAGAGACCCAGTACTTC.

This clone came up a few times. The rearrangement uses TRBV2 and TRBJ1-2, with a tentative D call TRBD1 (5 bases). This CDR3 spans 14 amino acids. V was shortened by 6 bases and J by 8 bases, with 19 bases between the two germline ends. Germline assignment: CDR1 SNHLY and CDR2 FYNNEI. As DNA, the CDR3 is TGTGCCAGCAGCGACCAGGGCCCGGAGGGAGGCTACACCTTC. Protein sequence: CASSDQGPEGGYTF.

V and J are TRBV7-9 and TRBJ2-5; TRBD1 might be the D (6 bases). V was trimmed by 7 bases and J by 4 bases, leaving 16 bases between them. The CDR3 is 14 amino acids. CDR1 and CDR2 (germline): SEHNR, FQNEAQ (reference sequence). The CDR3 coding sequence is TGTGCCAGCACAATAAGGCGAGGGGGAGAGACCCAGTACTTC. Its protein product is CASTIRRGGETQYF.

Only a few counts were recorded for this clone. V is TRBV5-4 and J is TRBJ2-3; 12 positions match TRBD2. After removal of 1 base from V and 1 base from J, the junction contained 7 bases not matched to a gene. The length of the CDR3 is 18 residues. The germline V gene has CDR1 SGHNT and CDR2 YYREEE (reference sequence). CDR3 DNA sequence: TGTGCCAGCAGCTTGTGGCTAGCGGGGGGGCCCGGCACAGATACGCAGTATTTT. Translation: CASSLWLAGGPGTDTQYF.

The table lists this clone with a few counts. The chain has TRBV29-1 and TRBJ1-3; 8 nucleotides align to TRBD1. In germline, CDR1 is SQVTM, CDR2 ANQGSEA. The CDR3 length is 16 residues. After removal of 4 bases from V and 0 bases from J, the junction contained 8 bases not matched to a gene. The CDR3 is CSVVFGQGPSGNTIYF. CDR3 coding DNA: TGCAGCGTTGTGTTCGGACAGGGACCCTCTGGAAACACCATATATTTT.

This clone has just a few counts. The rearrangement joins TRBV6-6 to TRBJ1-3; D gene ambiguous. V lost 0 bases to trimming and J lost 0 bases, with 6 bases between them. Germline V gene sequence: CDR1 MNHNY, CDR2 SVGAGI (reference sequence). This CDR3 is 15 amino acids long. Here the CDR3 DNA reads TGTGCCAGCAGTTACTCCGGGAGCTCTGGAAACACCATATATTTT. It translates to CASSYSGSSGNTIYF.

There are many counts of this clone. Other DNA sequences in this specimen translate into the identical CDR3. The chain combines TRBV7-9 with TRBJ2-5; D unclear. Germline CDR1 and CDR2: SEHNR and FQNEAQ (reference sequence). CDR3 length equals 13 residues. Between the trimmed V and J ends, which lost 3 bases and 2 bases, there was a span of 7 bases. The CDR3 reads CASSLSRQETQYF. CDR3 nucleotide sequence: TGTGCCAGCAGCTTGTCCAGGCAAGAGACCCAGTACTTC.

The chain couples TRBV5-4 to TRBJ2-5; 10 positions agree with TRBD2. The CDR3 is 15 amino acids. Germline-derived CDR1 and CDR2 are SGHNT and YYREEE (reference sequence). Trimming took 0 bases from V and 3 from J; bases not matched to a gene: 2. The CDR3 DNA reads TGTGCCAGCAGCTTGGAGCTAGCGGGGGAAGAGACCCAGTACTTC. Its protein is CASSLELAGEETQYF.

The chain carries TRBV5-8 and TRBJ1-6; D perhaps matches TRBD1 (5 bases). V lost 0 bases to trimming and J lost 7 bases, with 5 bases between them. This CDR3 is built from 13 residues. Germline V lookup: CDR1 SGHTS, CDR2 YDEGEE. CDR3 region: CASSLDRNSPLHF. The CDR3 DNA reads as TGTGCCAGCAGCTTGGACAGGAATTCACCCCTCCACTTT.

CDR3 in DNA: TGTGCCAGCTCCTCGGACCGACTAGCGGCCTACGAGCAGTACTTC. It is translated as CASSSDRLAAYEQYF. The chain has TRBV19 and TRBJ2-7; 9 positions match TRBD2. The germline gives CDR1 LNHDA, CDR2 SQIVND (reference sequence). The trim removed 9 bases at V and 2 bases at J, leaving 11 bases unmatched. CDR3 length: 15 amino acids. Together with reference TRBV19 and TRBJ2-7, the CDR3 gives the full variable domain: DGGITQSPKYLFRKEGQNVTLSCEQNLNHDAMYWYRQDPGQGLRLIYYSQIVNDFQKGDIAEGYSVSREKKESFPLTVTSAQKNPTAFYLCASSSDRLAAYEQYFGPGTRLTVT.

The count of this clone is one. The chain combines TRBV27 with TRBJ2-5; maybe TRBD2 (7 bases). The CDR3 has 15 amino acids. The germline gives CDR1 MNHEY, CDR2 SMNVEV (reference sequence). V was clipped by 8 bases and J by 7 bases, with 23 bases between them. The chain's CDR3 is CASGRGGRGYVTQYF. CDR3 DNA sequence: TGTGCCAGCGGCCGAGGGGGGCGGGGGTATGTGACCCAGTACTTC.